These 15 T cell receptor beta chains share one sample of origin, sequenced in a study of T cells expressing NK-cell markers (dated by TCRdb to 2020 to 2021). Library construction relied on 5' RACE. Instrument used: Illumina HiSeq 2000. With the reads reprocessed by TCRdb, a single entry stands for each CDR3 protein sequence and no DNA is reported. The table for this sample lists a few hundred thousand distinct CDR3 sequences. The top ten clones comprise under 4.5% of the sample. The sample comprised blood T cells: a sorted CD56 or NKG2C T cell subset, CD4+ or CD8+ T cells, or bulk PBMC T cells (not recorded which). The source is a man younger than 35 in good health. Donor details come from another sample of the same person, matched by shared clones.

The CDR3 is CASSSHTLGYNEQFF. The chain recombines TRBV5-4 with TRBJ2-1. There are 15 residues in the CDR3. Per germline, CDR1 SGHNT and CDR2 YYREEE (reference sequence).

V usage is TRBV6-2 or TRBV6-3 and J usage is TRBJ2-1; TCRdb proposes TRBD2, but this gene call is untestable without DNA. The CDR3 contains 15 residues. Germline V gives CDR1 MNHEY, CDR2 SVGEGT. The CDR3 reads CASRRISDLHNEQFF.

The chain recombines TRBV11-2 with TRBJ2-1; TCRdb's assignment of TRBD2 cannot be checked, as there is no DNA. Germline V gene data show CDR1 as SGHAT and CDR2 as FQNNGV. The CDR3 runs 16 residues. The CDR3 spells CASSLGDLPRANEQFF. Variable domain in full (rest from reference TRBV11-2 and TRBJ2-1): EAGVAQSPRYKIIEKRQSVAFWCNPISGHATLYWYQQILGQGPKLLIQFQNNGVVDDSQLPKDRFSAERLKGVDSTLKIQPAKLEDSAVYLCASSLGDLPRANEQFFGPGTRLTVL.

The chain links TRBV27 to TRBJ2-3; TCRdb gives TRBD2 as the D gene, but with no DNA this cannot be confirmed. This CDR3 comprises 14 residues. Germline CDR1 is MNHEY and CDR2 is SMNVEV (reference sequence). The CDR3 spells CATRLVGLTDTQYF.

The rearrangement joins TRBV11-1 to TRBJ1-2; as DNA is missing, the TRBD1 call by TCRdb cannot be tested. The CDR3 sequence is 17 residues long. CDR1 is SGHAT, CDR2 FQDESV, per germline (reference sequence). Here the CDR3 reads CASSSDRGLGSNYGYTF.

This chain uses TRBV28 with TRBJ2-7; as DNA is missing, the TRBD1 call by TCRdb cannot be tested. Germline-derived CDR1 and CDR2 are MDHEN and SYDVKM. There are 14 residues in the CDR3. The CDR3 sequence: CASKDSPSSYEQYF.

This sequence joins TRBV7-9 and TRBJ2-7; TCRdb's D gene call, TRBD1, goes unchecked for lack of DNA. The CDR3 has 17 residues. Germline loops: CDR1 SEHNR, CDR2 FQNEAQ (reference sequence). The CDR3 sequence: CASSYRGGGTSSYEQYF.

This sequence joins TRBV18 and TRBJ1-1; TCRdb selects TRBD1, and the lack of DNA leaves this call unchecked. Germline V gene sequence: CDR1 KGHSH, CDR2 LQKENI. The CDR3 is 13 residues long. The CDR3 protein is CATAGESWTEAFF.

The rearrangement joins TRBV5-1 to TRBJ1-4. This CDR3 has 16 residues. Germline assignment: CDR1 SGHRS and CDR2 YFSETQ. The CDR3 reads CASSFRGIIGNEKLFF.

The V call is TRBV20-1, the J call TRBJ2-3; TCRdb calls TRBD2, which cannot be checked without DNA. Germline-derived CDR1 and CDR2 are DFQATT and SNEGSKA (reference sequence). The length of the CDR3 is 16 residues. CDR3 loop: CSARDWAGAVTDTQYF.

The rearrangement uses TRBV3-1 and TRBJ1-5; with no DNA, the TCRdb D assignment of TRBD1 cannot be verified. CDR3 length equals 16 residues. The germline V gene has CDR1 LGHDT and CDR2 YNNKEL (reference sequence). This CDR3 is CASSPKKGPGYPAQHF.

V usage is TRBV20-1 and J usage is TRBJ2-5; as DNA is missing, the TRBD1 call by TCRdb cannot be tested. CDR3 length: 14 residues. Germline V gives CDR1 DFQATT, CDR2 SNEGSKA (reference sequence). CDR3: CSARERRPGETQYF.

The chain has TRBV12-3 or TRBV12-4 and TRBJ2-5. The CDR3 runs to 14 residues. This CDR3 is CASSLAGVEETQYF.

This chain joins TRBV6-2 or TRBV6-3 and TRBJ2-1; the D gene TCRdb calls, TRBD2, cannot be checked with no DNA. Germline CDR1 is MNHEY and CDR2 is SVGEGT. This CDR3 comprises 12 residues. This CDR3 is CASSYAGPTQFF.

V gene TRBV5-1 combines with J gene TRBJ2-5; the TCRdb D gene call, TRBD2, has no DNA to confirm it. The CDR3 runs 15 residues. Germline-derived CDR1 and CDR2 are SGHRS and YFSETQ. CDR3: CASNDGLAGVGVQYF.